These T cell receptor beta chains were read from a single sample in a study of metastatic and nonmetastatic thyroid tumors. Using MiXCR, TCRdb reanalyzed the PCR reads. The sample yields roughly 55,000 clones, roughly 16% seen once. Input material: blood. The receptors were gathered from a male donor with papillary thyroid cancer or a benign thyroid nodule (not recorded which). Some clones in this sample may be carry-over from other donors' samples. CDR3s include the opening cysteine and the closing phenylalanine or tryptophan. The D gene is left open where the match is weak. The size entry is marked missing in some rows and otherwise reads once, few, many or a size class.

abundance	j_gene	d_gene	v_gene	CDR3aa	CDR3nt
many	TRBJ1-2	NA	TRBV9	CASSVALIPIGSYGYTF	TGTGCCAGCAGCGTAGCCCTCATTCCAATTGGGTCCTATGGCTACACCTTC
many	TRBJ1-2	NA	TRBV5-1	CASSLVSGLYGYTF	TGCGCCAGCAGCTTGGTTTCCGGACTCTATGGCTACACCTTC
NA	TRBJ2-5	NA	TRBV5-4	CASSNTNPGGRETQYF	TGTGCCAGCAGCAACACGAACCCAGGGGGGCGAGAGACCCAGTACTTC
NA	TRBJ2-1	NA	TRBV11-1	CASSLGPSHYNEQFF	TGTGCCAGCAGCTTAGGGCCCAGTCATTACAATGAGCAGTTCTTC
many	TRBJ1-5	NA	TRBV30	CAWTRDINQPQHF	TGTGCCTGGACCCGGGACATAAATCAGCCCCAGCATTTT
many	TRBJ2-5	NA	TRBV5-1	CASSFSPSPGAPETQYF	TGCGCCAGCAGCTTCTCCCCTAGCCCAGGAGCCCCAGAGACCCAGTACTTC
many	TRBJ2-5	TRBD2	TRBV11-2	CASSLNRAGEGTQYF	TGTGCCAGCAGCTTAAACCGAGCGGGAGAAGGGACCCAGTACTTC
NA	TRBJ1-1	NA	TRBV19	CASSMDTEAFF	TGTGCCAGTAGTATGGACACTGAAGCTTTCTTT
NA	TRBJ2-3	TRBD2	TRBV5-4	CASSLRAGVADTQYF	TGTGCCAGCAGCTTGCGAGCGGGGGTCGCAGATACGCAGTATTTT
few	TRBJ2-1	TRBD1	TRBV11-1	CASSSPRDRGGKSSYNEQFF	TGTGCCAGCAGCTCCCCCCGGGACAGGGGTGGAAAGAGCTCCTACAATGAGCAGTTCTTC
many	TRBJ1-2	NA	TRBV6-2/TRBV6-3	CASSRGHSNYGYTF	TGTGCCAGCAGCCGCGGACATTCCAACTATGGCTACACCTTC
many	TRBJ1-1	NA	TRBV7-9	CASNPSGGVGTEAFF	TGTGCCAGCAACCCCTCCGGGGGGGTGGGCACTGAAGCTTTCTTT
many	TRBJ2-3	NA	TRBV6-2/TRBV6-3	CASRLIDPTDTQYF	TGTGCCAGCCGTCTGATCGACCCCACAGATACGCAGTATTTT
many	TRBJ1-1	NA	TRBV12-3/TRBV12-4	CASAWDKAFF	TGTGCCAGCGCCTGGGACAAGGCTTTCTTT
many	TRBJ1-1	TRBD1	TRBV6-1	CASREPPRPGQVRTEAFF	TGTGCCAGCAGGGAACCTCCGCGACCCGGACAGGTCAGGACTGAAGCTTTCTTT
few	TRBJ1-1	NA	TRBV18	CASSPRDTVGTEAFF	TGTGCCAGCTCACCACGGGACACGGTTGGCACTGAAGCTTTCTTT
many	TRBJ2-1	NA	TRBV24-1	CATSGTSSYNEQFF	TGTGCCACCAGCGGGACTTCCTCCTACAATGAGCAGTTCTTC
many	TRBJ1-2	NA	TRBV11-3	CASSPEGRGPNYGYTF	TGTGCCAGCAGCCCGGAGGGGCGGGGCCCTAACTATGGCTACACCTTC
many	TRBJ1-3	NA	TRBV5-1	CASRRVGGNTIYF	TGCGCCAGCAGGAGGGTTGGTGGAAACACCATATATTTT
many	TRBJ1-5	NA	TRBV20-1	CSARDRDSNQPQHF	TGCAGTGCTAGGGACCGAGATAGCAATCAGCCCCAGCATTTT
many	TRBJ2-3	NA	TRBV18	CASSPLSGGYGTDTQYF	TGTGCCAGCTCACCACTTTCAGGGGGGTATGGCACAGATACGCAGTATTTT
many	TRBJ2-5	TRBD2	TRBV5-1	CASSPLAGGRETQYF	TGCGCCAGCAGCCCTCTAGCGGGGGGTAGGGAGACCCAGTACTTC
many	TRBJ2-1	TRBD2	TRBV6-1	CASRGTSGGAWYNEQFF	TGTGCCAGCAGGGGGACTAGCGGGGGGGCCTGGTACAATGAGCAGTTCTTC
many	TRBJ1-1	NA	TRBV27	CASSEGDPAWGTEAFF	TGTGCCAGCAGCGAGGGAGACCCCGCTTGGGGGACTGAAGCTTTCTTT
NA	TRBJ1-4	NA	TRBV28	CASTRVGEKLFF	TGTGCCAGCACGAGGGTGGGTGAAAAACTGTTTTTT
few	TRBJ1-2	NA	TRBV5-6	CASSPGRGNGYTF	TGTGCCAGCAGCCCTGGGCGAGGGAATGGCTACACCTTC
many	TRBJ2-5	NA	TRBV20-1	CSATPTEEGETQYF	TGCAGTGCCACACCGACAGAGGAGGGAGAGACCCAGTACTTC
NA	TRBJ2-7	NA	TRBV19	CASSIDWGSTLYF	TGTGCCAGTAGTATAGATTGGGGTTCCACCTTATACTTC
many	TRBJ2-3	NA	TRBV12-3/TRBV12-4	CASSFRADTQYF	TGTGCCAGCAGTTTCAGGGCAGATACGCAGTATTTT
NA	TRBJ1-2	NA	TRBV5-6	CASSFSGGYTF	TGTGCCAGCAGCTTTTCTGGTGGCTACACCTTC
few	TRBJ1-5	NA	TRBV28	CASSLWSVVTSNQPQHF	TGTGCCAGCAGTTTATGGTCCGTGGTAACTAGCAATCAGCCCCAGCATTTT
few	TRBJ2-1	NA	TRBV29-1	CSVLVAGGAEQLF	NA
many	TRBJ2-3	NA	TRBV7-2	CASSLGRERVSTDTQYF	TGTGCCAGCAGCTTGGGCCGGGAGAGGGTGAGCACAGATACGCAGTATTTT
few	TRBJ2-2	TRBD2	TRBV10-1	CASSGLAGEVTGELFF	TGCGCCAGCAGTGGACTAGCGGGAGAGGTTACCGGGGAGCTGTTTTTT
few	TRBJ1-2	NA	TRBV28	CATGRLDYGYTF	TGTGCCACAGGACGTCTCGACTATGGCTACACCTTC
many	TRBJ2-2	NA	TRBV11-2	CASSPRGVGGAGELFF	TGTGCCAGCAGCCCCCGTGGGGTTGGTGGGGCCGGGGAGCTGTTTTTT
many	TRBJ1-2	NA	TRBV6-1	CASRGLGENYGYTF	TGTGCCAGCAGGGGATTAGGGGAGAACTATGGCTACACCTTC
many	TRBJ2-4	TRBD2	TRBV19	CASSIRGGAPKNIQYF	TGTGCCAGTAGTATTCGGGGGGGGGCCCCCAAAAACATTCAGTACTTC
many	TRBJ1-1	NA	TRBV19	CASVWGGGNTEAFF	TGTGCCAGTGTTTGGGGAGGCGGAAACACTGAAGCTTTCTTT
many	TRBJ2-2	NA	TRBV6-1	CASSSGGEPNTGELFF	TGTGCCAGCAGTTCAGGCGGGGAACCGAACACCGGGGAGCTGTTTTTT
many	TRBJ2-5	NA	TRBV3-1	CASSQDQQVKRETQYF	TGTGCCAGCAGCCAAGATCAACAGGTCAAAAGGGAGACCCAGTACTTC